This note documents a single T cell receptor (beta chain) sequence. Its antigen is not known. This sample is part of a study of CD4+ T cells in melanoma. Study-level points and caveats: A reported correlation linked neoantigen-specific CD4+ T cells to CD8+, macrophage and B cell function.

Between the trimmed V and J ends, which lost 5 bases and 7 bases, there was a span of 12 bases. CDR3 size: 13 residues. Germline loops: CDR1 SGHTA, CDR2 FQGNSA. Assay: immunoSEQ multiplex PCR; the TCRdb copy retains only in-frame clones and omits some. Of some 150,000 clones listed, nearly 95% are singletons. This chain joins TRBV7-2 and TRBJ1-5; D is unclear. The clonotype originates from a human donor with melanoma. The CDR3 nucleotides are TGTGCCAGCAGCGTTGCTAGGAGGCAGCCCCAGCATTTT. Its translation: CASSVARRQPQHF. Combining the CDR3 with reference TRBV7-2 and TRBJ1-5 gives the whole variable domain GAGVSQSPSNKVTEKGKDVELRCDPISGHTALYWYRQSLGQGLEFLIYFQGNSAPDKSGLPSDRFSAERTGGSVSTLTIQRTQQEDSAVYLCASSVARRQPQHFGDGTRLSIL.